This T cell receptor beta chain appears in the sequencing data of a study of T cells in Graves' hyperthyroidism and ophthalmopathy. Amplified TCR beta CDR3 regions came from RNA transcripts. Using the HTBI primer set, a first-round RT-PCR was run on the TCR CDR3. Each CDR3 protein gets one entry after TCRdb re-called the multiplex PCR reads with MiXCR. This table has hundreds of thousands of distinct CDR3 sequences, about a sixth appearing once. This clonotype has a count of ten or more. Clinical symptoms, serum thyroxine and TRAb, thyroid ultrasound and orbital computed tomography were used for the diagnoses. The sample taken for sequencing was blood. The clonotype comes from a woman in her thirties or forties with Graves' ophthalmopathy.

The CDR3 DNA reads as TGTGCCAGCAGCTTTCCGGGACTAGCGGGAGTCAGTTATGAGCAGTTCTTC. It specifies CASSFPGLAGVSYEQFF. This rearrangement joins TRBV5-8 to TRBJ2-1; TRBD2 matches at 14 bases. The CDR3 consists of 17 residues. With V trimmed by 2 bases and J by 8 bases, 9 bases remained unmatched. Per germline, CDR1 SGHTS and CDR2 YDEGEE.